This T cell receptor (beta chain) came from a study of blood T cell repertoires in COVID-19. This clone was recorded only once. TCRdb's table, derived via immunoSEQ multiplex PCR, lists solely in-frame clones and lacks some. This table holds about 240,000 clones, about 82% found once. CDR1 and CDR2 (germline): LGHDT, YNNKEL (reference sequence). With 4 bases clipped from V and 10 bases from J, the junction kept 4 bases outside the gene matches. The CDR3 runs 12 residues. The rearrangement links TRBV3-1 (or the pseudogene TRBV3-2) to TRBJ1-1; TRBD1 aligns across 9 bases. The source is a man aged 80 or over with acute or convalescent COVID-19. The specimen was peripheral blood. The CDR3 is CASSPMTGGAFF. CDR3 nucleotide sequence: TGTGCCAGCAGCCCTATGACAGGGGGAGCTTTCTTT.